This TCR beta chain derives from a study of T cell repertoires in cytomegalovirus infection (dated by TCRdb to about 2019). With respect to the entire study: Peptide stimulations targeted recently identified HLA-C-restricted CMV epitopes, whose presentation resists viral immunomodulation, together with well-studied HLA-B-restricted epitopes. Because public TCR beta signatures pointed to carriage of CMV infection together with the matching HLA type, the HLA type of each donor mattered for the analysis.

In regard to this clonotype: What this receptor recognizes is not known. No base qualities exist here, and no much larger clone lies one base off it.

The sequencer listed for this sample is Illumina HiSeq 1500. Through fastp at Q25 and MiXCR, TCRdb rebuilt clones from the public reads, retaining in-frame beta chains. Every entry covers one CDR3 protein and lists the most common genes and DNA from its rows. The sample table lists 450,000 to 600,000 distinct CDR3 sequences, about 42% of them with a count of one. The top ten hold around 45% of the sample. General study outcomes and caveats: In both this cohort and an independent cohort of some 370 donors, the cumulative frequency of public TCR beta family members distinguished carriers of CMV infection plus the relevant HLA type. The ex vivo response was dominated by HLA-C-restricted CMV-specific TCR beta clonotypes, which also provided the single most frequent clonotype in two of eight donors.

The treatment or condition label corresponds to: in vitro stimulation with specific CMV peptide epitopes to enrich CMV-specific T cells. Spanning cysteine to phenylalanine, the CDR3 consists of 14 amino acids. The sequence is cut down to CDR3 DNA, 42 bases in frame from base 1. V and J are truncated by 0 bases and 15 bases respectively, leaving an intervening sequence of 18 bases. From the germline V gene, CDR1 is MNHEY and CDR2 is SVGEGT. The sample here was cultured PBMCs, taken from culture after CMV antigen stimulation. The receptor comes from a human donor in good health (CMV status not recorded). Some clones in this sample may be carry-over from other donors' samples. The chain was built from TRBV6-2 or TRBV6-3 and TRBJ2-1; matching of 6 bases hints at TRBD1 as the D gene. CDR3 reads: CASSYSRVRTEVFF. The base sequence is TGTGCCAGCAGTTACTCGAGAGTAAGGACAGAGGTGTTCTTC.